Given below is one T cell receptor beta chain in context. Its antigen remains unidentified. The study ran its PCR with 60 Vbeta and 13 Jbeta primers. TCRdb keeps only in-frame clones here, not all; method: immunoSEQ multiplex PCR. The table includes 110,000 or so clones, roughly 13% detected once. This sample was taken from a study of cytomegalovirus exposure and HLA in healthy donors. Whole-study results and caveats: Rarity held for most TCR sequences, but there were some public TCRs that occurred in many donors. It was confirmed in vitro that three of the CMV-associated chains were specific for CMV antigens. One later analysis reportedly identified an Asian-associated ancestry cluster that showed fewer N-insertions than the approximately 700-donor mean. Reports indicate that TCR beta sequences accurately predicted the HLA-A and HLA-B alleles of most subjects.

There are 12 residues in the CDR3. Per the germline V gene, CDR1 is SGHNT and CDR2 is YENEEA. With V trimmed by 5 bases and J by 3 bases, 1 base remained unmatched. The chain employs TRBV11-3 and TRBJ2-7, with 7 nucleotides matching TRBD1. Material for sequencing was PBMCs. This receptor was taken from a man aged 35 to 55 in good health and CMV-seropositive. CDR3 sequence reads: CASSHRGYEQYF. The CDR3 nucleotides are TGTGCCAGCAGCCACAGGGGCTACGAGCAGTACTTC.